Each of the 8 T cell receptor beta chains below was sequenced from the same sample in a study of blood T cell repertoires in COVID-19. The data were produced by immunoSEQ multiplex PCR, yet TCRdb's version contains in-frame clones alone and is incomplete. The profile shows about 200,000 clones, 80% of them singletons. Specimen: peripheral blood. These receptors came from a woman aged 70-85 years with acute or convalescent COVID-19.

The chain combines TRBV12-3 or TRBV12-4 with TRBJ2-7; perhaps TRBD1 as D (6 bases). The V gene lost 3 bases and the J gene lost 5 bases, with 11 bases spanning the gap. The CDR3 is 13 amino acids. CDR3 amino acids: CASSLLSGDEQYF. CDR3 DNA: TGTGCCAGCAGTTTGTTGTCAGGGGACGAGCAGTACTTC.

The V gene is TRBV11-2, the J gene TRBJ2-1, with 9 bases aligning to TRBD2. V gave up 0 bases and J gave up 8 bases; unmatched junction bases: 8. CDR1 is SGHAT, CDR2 FQNNGV, per germline. The CDR3 spans 16 residues. The CDR3 region is CASSLDIAGDPHEQFF. The CDR3 DNA is TGTGCCAGCAGCTTAGACATAGCGGGAGATCCCCATGAGCAGTTCTTC.

V gene TRBV7-9 combines with J gene TRBJ1-2, with TRBD1 matching 9 bases. V shed 3 bases, J shed 4 bases, and the junction held 3 bases outside the gene matches. The CDR3 is made up of 14 amino acids. Per germline, CDR1 SEHNR and CDR2 FQNEAQ (reference sequence). CDR3 in DNA: TGTGCCAGCAGCTTGGACAGGGGACCCTATGGCTACACCTTC. Amino acids: CASSLDRGPYGYTF.

A few counts support this clone. The chain employs TRBV5-6 and TRBJ1-4; the match to TRBD1 covers 7 bases. V was clipped by 2 bases and J by 14 bases; unmatched bases: 9. Germline V lookup: CDR1 SGHDT, CDR2 YYEEEE. The CDR3 loop spans 13 amino acids. CDR3 loop: CASSFGQAESLFF. Here the CDR3 DNA reads TGTGCCAGCAGCTTTGGACAGGCCGAGTCTCTGTTTTTT.

The chain employs TRBV28 and TRBJ2-1; 10 nucleotides align to TRBD1. Germline CDR1 is MDHEN and CDR2 is SYDVKM. The V and J ends lost 5 bases and 1 base, in that order; junction bases with no gene match: 5. This CDR3 is built from 16 residues. The CDR3 sequence: CASSTRTGGSYNEQFF. The CDR3 nucleotides are TGTGCCAGCAGTACAAGGACAGGGGGGTCCTACAATGAGCAGTTCTTC.

This rearrangement joins TRBV28 to TRBJ2-7; the D gene is possibly TRBD2 (7 bases). Germline CDR1 is MDHEN and CDR2 is SYDVKM. CDR3 size: 13 residues. The V gene lost 10 bases and the J gene lost 3 bases, with 16 bases spanning the gap. CDR3 coding DNA: TGTGCCACCACGGGGGGACAAGGCTACGAGCAGTACTTC. Amino acids: CATTGGQGYEQYF.

This clone occurred once. As DNA, the CDR3 is TGTGCCAGTAGTCCCAGCGACGGGAACACCGGGGAGCTGTTTTTT. Translated, it gives CASSPSDGNTGELFF. This rearrangement joins TRBV19 to TRBJ2-2; D unclear. V was trimmed by 5 bases and J by 1 base, leaving 11 bases between them. Germline V gene data show CDR1 as LNHDA and CDR2 as SQIVND (reference sequence). CDR3 size: 15 residues.

The gene calls are TRBV7-2 and TRBJ1-1, with no clear D. The CDR3 covers 13 residues. The V and J ends lost 0 bases and 9 bases respectively, with 11 bases between them. CDR1 and CDR2 (germline): SGHTA, FQGNSA. The CDR3 DNA follows: TGTGCCAGCAGCTTAGCGAGTGGAGGGAAAGCTTTCTTT. The encoded protein is CASSLASGGKAFF.